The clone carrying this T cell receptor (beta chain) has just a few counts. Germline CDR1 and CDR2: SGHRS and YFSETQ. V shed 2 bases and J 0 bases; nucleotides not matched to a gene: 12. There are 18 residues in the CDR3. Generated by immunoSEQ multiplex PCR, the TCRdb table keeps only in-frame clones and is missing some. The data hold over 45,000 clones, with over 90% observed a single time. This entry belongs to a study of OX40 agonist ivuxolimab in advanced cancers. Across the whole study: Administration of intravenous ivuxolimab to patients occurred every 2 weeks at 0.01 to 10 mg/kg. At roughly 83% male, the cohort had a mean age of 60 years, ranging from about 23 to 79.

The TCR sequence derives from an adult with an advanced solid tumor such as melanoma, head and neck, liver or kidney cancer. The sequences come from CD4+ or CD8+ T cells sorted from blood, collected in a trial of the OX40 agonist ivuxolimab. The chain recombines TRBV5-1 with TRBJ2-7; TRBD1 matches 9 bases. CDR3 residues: CASSLAGQGLRSSYEQYF. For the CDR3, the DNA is TGCGCCAGCAGCTTAGCGGGACAGGGTCTGCGGAGCTCCTACGAGCAGTACTTC.